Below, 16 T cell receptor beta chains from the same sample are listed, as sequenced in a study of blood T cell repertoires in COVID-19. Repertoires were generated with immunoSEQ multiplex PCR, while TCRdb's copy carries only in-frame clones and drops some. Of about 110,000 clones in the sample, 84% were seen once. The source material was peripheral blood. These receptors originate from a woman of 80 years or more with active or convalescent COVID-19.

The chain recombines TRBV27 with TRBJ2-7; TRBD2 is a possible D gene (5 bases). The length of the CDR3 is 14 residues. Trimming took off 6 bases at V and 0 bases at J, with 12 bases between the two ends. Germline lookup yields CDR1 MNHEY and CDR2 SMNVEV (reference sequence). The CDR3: CASRETDFSYEQYF. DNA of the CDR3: TGTGCCAGCAGAGAGACGGACTTCTCCTACGAGCAGTACTTC.

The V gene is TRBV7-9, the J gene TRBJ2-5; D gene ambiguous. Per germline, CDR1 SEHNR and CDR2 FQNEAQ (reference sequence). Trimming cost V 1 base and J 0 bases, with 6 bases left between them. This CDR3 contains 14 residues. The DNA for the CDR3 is TGTGCCAGCAGCTTAGTACAGAACCAAGAGACCCAGTACTTC. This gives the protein CASSLVQNQETQYF.

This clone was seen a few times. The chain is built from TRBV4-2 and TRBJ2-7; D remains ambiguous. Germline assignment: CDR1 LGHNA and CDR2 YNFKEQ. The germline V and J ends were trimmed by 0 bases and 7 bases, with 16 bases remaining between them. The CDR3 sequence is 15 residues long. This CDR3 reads CASSQDQNYPWEQYF. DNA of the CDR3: TGTGCCAGCAGCCAAGATCAAAACTACCCTTGGGAGCAGTACTTC.

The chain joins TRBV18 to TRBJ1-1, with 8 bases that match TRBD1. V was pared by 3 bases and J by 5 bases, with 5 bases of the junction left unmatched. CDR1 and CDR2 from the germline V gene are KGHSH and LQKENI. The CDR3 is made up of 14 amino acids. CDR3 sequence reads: CASSPMDRVTEAFF. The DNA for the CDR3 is TGTGCCAGCTCACCGATGGACAGGGTAACTGAAGCTTTCTTT.

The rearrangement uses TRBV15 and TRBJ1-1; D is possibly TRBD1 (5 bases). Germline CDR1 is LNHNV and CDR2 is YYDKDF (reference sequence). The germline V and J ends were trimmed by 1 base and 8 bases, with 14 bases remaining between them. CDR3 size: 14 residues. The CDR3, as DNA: TGTGCCACCAGCAGAGCTATACACCAGGGCGAAGCTTTCTTT. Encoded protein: CATSRAIHQGEAFF. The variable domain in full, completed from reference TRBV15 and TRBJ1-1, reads DAMVIQNPRYQVTQFGKPVTLSCSQTLNHNVMYWYQQKSSQAPKLLFHYYDKDFNNEADTPDNFQSRRPNTSFCFLDIRSPGLGDTAMYLCATSRAIHQGEAFFGQGTRLTVV.

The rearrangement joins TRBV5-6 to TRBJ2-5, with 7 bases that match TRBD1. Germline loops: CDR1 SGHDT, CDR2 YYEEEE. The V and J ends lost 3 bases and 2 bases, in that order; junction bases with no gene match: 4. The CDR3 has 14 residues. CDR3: CASSWGQPQETQYF. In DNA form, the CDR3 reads TGTGCCAGCAGCTGGGGACAGCCTCAAGAGACCCAGTACTTC. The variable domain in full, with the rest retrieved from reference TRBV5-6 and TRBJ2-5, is DAGVTQSPTHLIKTRGQQVTLRCSPKSGHDTVSWYQQALGQGPQFIFQYYEEEERQRGNFPDRFSGHQFPNYSSELNVNALLLGDSALYLCASSWGQPQETQYFGPGTRLLVL.

CDR3 in amino acids: CASSLGLAGPGEQYF. In DNA form, the CDR3 reads TGTGCCAGCAGCTTGGGATTAGCGGGACCCGGGGAGCAGTACTTC. V and J are TRBV5-4 and TRBJ2-7, with TRBD2 matching 8 bases. The germline V gene encodes CDR1 SGHNT and CDR2 YYREEE (reference sequence). V shed 0 bases, J shed 7 bases, and the junction held 9 bases outside the gene matches. This CDR3 comprises 15 residues.

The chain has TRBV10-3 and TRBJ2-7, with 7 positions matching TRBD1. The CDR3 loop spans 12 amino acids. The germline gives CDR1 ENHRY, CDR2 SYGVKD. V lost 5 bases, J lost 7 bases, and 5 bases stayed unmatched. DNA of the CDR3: TGTGCCATCAGTACAGGGGTATGGGAGCAGTACTTC. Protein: CAISTGVWEQYF.

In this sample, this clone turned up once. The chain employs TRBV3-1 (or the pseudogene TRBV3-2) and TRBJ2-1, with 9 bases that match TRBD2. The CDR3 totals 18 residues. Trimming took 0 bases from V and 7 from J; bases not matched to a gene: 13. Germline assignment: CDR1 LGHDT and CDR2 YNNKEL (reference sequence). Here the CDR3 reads CASSQDPFAGGPRNEQFF. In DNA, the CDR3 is TGTGCCAGCAGCCAAGACCCCTTCGCGGGAGGGCCGAGGAATGAGCAGTTCTTC.

The CDR3 spells CSARYRGGYTF. Written as DNA, the CDR3 is TGCAGTGCTAGGTACAGGGGCGGCTACACCTTC. The chain links TRBV20-1 to TRBJ1-2; 7 positions match TRBD1. The CDR3 consists of 11 residues. Trimming took 3 bases from V and 8 from J; bases not matched to a gene: 3. Germline values: CDR1 DFQATT, CDR2 SNEGSKA (reference sequence).

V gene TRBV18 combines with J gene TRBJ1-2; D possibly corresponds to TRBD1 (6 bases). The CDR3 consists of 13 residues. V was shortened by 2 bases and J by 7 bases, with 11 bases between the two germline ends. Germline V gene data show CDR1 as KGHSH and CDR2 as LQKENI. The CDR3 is CASSPSDRSGYTF. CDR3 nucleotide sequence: TGTGCCAGCTCACCATCGGACAGATCTGGCTACACCTTC.

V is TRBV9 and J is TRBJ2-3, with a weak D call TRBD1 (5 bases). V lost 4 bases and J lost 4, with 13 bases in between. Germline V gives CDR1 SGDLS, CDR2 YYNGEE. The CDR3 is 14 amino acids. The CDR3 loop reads CASSIRQRPDTQYF. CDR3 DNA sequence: TGTGCCAGCAGCATTCGACAGAGACCAGATACGCAGTATTTT.

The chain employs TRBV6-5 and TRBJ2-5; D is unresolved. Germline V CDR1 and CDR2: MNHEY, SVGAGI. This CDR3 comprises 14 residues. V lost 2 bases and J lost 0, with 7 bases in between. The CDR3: CASSYGQYQETQYF. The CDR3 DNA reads TGTGCCAGCAGTTACGGGCAGTACCAAGAGACCCAGTACTTC.

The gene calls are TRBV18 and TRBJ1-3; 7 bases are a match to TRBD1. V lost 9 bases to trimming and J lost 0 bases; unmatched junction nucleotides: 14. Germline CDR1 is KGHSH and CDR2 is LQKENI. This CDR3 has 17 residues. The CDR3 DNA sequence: TGTGCCAGTGTCCGGGACAGCGCTCCCCACTCTGGAAACACCATATATTTT. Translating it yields CASVRDSAPHSGNTIYF.

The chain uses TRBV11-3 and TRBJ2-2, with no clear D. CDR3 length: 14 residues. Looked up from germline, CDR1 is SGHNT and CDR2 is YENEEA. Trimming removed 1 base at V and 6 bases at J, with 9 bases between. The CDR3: CASSLAGRSGELFF. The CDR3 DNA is TGTGCCAGCAGCTTAGCTGGCAGGTCCGGGGAGCTGTTTTTT.

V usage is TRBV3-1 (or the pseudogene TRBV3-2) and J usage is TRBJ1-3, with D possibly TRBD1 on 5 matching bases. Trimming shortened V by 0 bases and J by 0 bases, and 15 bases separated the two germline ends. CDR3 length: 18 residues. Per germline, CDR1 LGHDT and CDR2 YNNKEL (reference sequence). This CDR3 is CASSQETGGLTSGNTIYF. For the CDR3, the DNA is TGTGCCAGCAGCCAAGAGACCGGGGGACTGACCTCTGGAAACACCATATATTTT.